This TCR beta chain derives from a study of shared clonotypes between healthy human individuals. The repertoire was sequenced with immunoSEQ multiplex PCR; TCRdb's copy has only in-frame clones and lacks some. The sample lists roughly 1.5 million clones; about 98% were seen once. The V and J ends lost 3 bases and 8 bases respectively, with 22 bases between them. Germline V CDR1 and CDR2: SQVTM, ANQGSEA. The CDR3 spans 15 residues. The clonotype originates from a man aged 30 to 45 in good health. Sequencing input: naive CD4+ T cells sorted from blood. Specified subset: CD45RA+ positively selected. V gene TRBV29-1 combines with J gene TRBJ1-1; possibly TRBD1 for D (6 bases). The CDR3 protein is CSVDRATGRPMEAFF. Here the CDR3 DNA reads TGCAGCGTTGACCGAGCGACAGGTCGCCCCATGGAAGCTTTCTTT.